This record looks at one T cell receptor beta chain sequence and its context. The antigen remains unidentified. The sample comes from a study of shared clonotypes between healthy human individuals. The study's findings and limits: Relative to clonotypes present in all four donors, those not shared had lower generation probabilities. At large depth, rarefaction still showed sorted-subset sequencing to be incomplete.

Donors included only healthy HIV-negative adults lacking recent acute infections or vaccinations. Memory CD4+ cells were the fraction left after CD45RA+ naive selection. Sequenced by immunoSEQ multiplex PCR; TCRdb stores in-frame clones only, minus some. The sample records around 2.5 million clones, roughly 93% being singletons. This sequence was found in a young man in good health. Some clones in this sample may be carry-over from other donors' samples. The material sequenced was naive CD4+ T cells from PBMCs. The subset: CD45RA+ positively selected.

CDR3 protein: CASSGGQAYGYTF. The CDR3 DNA sequence: TGTGCCAGCAGCGGGGGACAGGCGTATGGCTACACCTTC. The rearrangement uses TRBV7-2 and TRBJ1-2; the match to TRBD1 covers 8 bases. The CDR3 is 13 residues long. Trimming removed 5 bases from V and 5 bases from J; junction bases left unmatched: 4. Germline V gene lookup returns CDR1 SGHTA and CDR2 FQGNSA. Using reference TRBV7-2 and TRBJ1-2 for the parts outside the CDR3, the full variable domain is GAGVSQSPSNKVTEKGKDVELRCDPISGHTALYWYRQSLGQGLEFLIYFQGNSAPDKSGLPSDRFSAERTGGSVSTLTIQRTQQEDSAVYLCASSGGQAYGYTFGSGTRLTVV.